These 2 T cell receptor beta chains originate from one sample sequenced in a study of blood T cells in healthy people across ages. The authors ran a second PCR of roughly 6 to 12 cycles using a sample-barcoded 5' primer and a J-beta primer mix. MiXCR was run by TCRdb on the 5' RACE reads, yielding one entry per CDR3 protein. This sample has fewer than 950,000 distinct CDR3 sequences, with about 53% found just once. Sequencing was carried out using blood. These receptors were collected from a man older than 75 in good health.

V usage is TRBV7-6 and J usage is TRBJ2-5; D not resolved. Deletions cut 2 bases from V and 1 base from J, with 8 bases between. Germline V gives CDR1 SGHVS, CDR2 FNYEAQ. This CDR3 is 14 amino acids long. DNA for the CDR3: TGTGCCAGCAGCTTAAAACGGATCCAAGAGACCCAGTACTTC. This sequence encodes CASSLKRIQETQYF. Combining the CDR3 with reference TRBV7-6 and TRBJ2-5 gives the whole variable domain GAGVSQSPRYKVTKRGQDVALRCDPISGHVSLYWYRQALGQGPEFLTYFNYEAQQDKSGLPNDRFSAERPEGSISTLTIQRTEQRDSAMYRCASSLKRIQETQYFGPGTRLLVL.

The chain couples TRBV6-1 to TRBJ2-1, with D perhaps given as TRBD1 or TRBD2 (5 bases each). CDR3 length equals 15 residues. The V and J ends lost 5 bases and 8 bases respectively, with 19 bases between them. Germline assignment: CDR1 MNHNS and CDR2 SASEGT. CDR3 loop: CASSQRDLREYEQFF. As DNA, the CDR3 is TGTGCCAGCAGTCAAAGGGACCTCAGGGAGTATGAGCAGTTCTTC.